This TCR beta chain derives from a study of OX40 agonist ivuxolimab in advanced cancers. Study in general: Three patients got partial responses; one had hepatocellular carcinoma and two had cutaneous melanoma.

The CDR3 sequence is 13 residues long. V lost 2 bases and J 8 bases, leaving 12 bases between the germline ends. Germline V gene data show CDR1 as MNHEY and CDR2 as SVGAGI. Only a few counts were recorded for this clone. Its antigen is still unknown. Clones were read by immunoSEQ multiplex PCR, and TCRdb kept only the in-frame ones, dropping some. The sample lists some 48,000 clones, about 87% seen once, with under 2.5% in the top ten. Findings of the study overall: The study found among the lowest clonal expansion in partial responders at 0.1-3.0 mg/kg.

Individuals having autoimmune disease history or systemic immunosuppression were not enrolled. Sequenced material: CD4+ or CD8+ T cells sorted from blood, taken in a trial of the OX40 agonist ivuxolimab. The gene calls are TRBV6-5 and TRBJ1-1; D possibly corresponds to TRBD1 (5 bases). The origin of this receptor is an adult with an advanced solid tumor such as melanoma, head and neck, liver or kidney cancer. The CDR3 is CASSYTGNLEAFF. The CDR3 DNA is TGTGCCAGCAGTTACACAGGAAATTTAGAAGCTTTCTTT.